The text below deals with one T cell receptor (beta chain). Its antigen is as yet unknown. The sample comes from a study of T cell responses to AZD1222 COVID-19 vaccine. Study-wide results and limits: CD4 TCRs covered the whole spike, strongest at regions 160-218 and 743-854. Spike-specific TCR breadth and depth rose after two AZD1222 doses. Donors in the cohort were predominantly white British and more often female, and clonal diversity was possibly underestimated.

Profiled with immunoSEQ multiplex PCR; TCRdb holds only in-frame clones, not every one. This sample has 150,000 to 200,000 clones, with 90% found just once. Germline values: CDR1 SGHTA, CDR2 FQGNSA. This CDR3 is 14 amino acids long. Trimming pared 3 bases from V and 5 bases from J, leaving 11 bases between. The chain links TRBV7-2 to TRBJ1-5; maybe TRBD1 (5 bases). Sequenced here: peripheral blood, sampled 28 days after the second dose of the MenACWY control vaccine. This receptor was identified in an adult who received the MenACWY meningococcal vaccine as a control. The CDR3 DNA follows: TGTGCCAGCAGCTTGATGGACAACTATCAGCCCCAGCATTTT. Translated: CASSLMDNYQPQHF.